This TCR beta chain originates from a study of T cells in Graves' hyperthyroidism and ophthalmopathy (dated by TCRdb to between 2018 and 2021). For the study in its entirety: Peripheral blood samples were taken at the time of initial diagnosis, prior to any treatment. After blood sampling, hyperthyroidism patients were treated with methimazole at a starting dose of 30 mg daily, and ophthalmopathy patients were treated with high-dose intravenous methylprednisolone. Whether ophthalmopathy could be predicted prospectively was tested in an independent validation cohort made up of under 20 hyperthyroidism patients plus 17 patients who later progressed to ophthalmopathy. In addition, the study compared T-cell repertoires in thyroid tissue and in blood from about 6 Graves' hyperthyroidism patients. The roughly 99 discovery patients were divided at random into training and test sets in a 7:3 ratio. The paper reports TCR Vbeta CDR3 sequencing of 135 peripheral blood samples: approximately 41 ophthalmopathy, 75 to 80 hyperthyroidism and about 17 progressor patients. To identify TCR V-J signatures that set the groups apart, the researchers used a discovery cohort of 100 or so patients, made up of 43 with Graves' ophthalmopathy and 55 to 65 with stable Graves' hyperthyroidism.

The full study reports these points: Most expanded thyroid clonotypes (frequency above 0.001) were also detected in blood, a finding suggesting that blood repertoires may reflect thyroid immune responses. During validation, the model predicted progression to ophthalmopathy a median of approximately 7 months ahead of onset, with roughly 65% sensitivity and around 73% specificity. In cross-validation, a model built on a 13 V-J signature told ophthalmopathy apart from stable hyperthyroidism with 85% to 90% sensitivity and roughly 81% specificity, and in testing the same model reached 80%/75%. Sample size was not statistically predetermined, and investigators were not blinded to group allocation.

With regard to this clonotype: Its antigen specificity is not known. Base quality data are lacking; no much larger clone is found one base away.

Amplification of TCR beta CDR3 regions was carried out from RNA transcripts. A first-round RT-PCR of the TCR CDR3 used the HTBI primer set with the Qiagen OneStep RT-PCR kit. The libraries were constructed in a second round of multiplex PCR and then size-selected and purified. Libraries were sequenced paired-end with 100 bp reads on an Illumina HiSeq2000. The paper's processing steps were these. SOAPnuke was used to process the raw data, with reads discarded if the reads contained adapters or uncalled bases, had a mean Phred below 15, or lacked an exact constant-primer or identifier match. High-quality paired reads were merged with COPE v1.2.5, and unique nucleotide sequences were defined as clonotypes. MiTCR v1.1 was used to align clonotypes to the IMGT TRBV, TRBD and TRBJ reference segments. Analysis was restricted to V-J combinations with a frequency above 0.0001, which covered over 98% of repertoires. A TCS score was defined as the ratio between F50 (clonal expansion) and ExV (chaos), using BLOSUM62-based TCRdist between CDR3 peptides within each V-J. Welch's t-statistics and random forest reduced 514 V-J features to about 13, which were used in a naive Bayes classifier (R e1071). TCRdb applied fastp at Q25 and MiXCR to the public reads, then kept only in-frame beta chains. One record per CDR3 amino acid sequence lists the most common genes and DNA. The authors' filters were not applied to this entry. The sample table shows a few hundred thousand distinct CDR3 sequences, and more than 15% are seen once. Around 7.5% of the sample rests with the top ten.

Stable Graves' hyperthyroidism was defined as the absence of progression to ophthalmopathy over 18 months of follow-up. The hyperthyroidism patients were between 18 and 65 years old and newly diagnosed, with a disease duration of less than 2 months. Exclusion was applied to patients with uncontrolled infections, other autoimmune diseases, pregnancy or lactation. Diagnoses were based on clinical symptoms, serum thyroxine and TRAb, thyroid ultrasound and orbital computed tomography. PBMCs were isolated from 10 ml of fresh peripheral blood by Ficoll-Paque density gradient centrifugation. Total RNA was extracted using Trizol reagent, and RNA quality was assessed on an Agilent 2100 Bioanalyzer. Per the germline V gene (reference sequence), DFQATT is the CDR1 and SNEGSKA is the CDR2. The CDR3 runs 16 residues from the cysteine to the phenylalanine. Left in the record is the CDR3 DNA by itself, 48 bases read in frame from the first base. Trimming leaves V shorter by 1 base and J shorter by 0 bases, with the junction holding 3 bases beyond the gene matches.

The chain couples TRBV20-1 to TRBJ2-1; TRBD2 lines up with 10 middle nucleotides. The receptor was derived from a woman aged 25 to 45 with Graves' hyperthyroidism. The sample was blood. The sequenced DNA: TGCAGTGCTAGAGTGGCTAGCGGGGGCTCCTACAATGAGCAGTTCTTC. It encodes CSARVASGGSYNEQFF.